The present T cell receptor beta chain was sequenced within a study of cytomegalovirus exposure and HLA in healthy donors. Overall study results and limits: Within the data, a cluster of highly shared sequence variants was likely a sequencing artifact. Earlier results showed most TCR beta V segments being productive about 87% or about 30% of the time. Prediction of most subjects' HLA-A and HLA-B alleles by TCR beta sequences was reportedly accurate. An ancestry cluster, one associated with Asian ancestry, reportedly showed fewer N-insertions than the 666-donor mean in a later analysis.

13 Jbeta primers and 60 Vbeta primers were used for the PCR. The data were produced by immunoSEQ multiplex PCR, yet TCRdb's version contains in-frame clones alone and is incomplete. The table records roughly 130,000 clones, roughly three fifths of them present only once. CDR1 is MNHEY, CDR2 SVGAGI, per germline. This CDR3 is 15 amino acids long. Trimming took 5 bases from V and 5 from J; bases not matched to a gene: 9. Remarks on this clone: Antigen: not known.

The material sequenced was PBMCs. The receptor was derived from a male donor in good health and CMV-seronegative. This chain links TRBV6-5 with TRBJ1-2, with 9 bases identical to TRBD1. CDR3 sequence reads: CASSKEDRGWYGYTF. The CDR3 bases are TGTGCCAGCAGTAAGGAGGACAGGGGATGGTATGGCTACACCTTC.